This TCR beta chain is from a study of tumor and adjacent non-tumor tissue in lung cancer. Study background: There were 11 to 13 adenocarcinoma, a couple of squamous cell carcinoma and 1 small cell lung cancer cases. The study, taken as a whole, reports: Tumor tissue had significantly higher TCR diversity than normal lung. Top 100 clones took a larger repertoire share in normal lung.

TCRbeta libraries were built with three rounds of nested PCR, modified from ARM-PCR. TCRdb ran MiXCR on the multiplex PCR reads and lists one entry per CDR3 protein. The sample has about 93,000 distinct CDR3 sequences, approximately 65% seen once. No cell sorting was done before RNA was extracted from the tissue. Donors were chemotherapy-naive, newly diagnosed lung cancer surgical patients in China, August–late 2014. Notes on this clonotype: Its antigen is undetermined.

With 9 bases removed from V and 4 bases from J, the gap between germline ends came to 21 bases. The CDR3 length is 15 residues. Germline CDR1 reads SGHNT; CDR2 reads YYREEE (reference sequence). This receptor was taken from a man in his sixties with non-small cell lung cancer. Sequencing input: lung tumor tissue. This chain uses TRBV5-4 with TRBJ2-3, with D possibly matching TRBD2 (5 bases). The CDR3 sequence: CANMPGGRNPDTQYF. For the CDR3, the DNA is TGTGCCAACATGCCCGGTGGGAGAAACCCAGATACGCAGTATTTT. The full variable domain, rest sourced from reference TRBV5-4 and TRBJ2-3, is ETGVTQSPTHLIKTRGQQVTLRCSSQSGHNTVSWYQQALGQGPQFIFQYYREEENGRGNFPPRFSGLQFPNYSSELNVNALELDDSALYLCANMPGGRNPDTQYFGPGTRLTVL.